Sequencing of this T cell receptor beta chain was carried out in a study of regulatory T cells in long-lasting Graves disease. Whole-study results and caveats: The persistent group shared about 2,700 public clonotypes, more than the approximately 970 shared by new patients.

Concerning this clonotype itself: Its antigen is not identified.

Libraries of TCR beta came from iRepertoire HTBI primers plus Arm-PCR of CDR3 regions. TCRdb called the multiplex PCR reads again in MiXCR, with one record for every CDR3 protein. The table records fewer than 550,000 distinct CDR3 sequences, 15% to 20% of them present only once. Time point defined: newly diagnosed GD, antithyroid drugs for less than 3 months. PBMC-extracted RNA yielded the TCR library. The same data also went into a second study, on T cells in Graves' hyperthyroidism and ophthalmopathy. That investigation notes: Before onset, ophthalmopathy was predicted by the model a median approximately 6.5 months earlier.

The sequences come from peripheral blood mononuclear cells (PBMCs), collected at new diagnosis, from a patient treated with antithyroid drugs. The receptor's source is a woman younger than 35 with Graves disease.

The CDR3 here is CASSYWEADTQYF. The CDR3 DNA is TGTGCCAGCAGTTACTGGGAAGCAGATACGCAGTATTTT. The rearrangement joins TRBV6-5 to TRBJ2-3; no clear D. With 1 base removed from V and 4 bases from J, the gap between germline ends came to 6 bases. This CDR3 is 13 amino acids long. Germline V CDR1 and CDR2: MNHEY, SVGAGI.